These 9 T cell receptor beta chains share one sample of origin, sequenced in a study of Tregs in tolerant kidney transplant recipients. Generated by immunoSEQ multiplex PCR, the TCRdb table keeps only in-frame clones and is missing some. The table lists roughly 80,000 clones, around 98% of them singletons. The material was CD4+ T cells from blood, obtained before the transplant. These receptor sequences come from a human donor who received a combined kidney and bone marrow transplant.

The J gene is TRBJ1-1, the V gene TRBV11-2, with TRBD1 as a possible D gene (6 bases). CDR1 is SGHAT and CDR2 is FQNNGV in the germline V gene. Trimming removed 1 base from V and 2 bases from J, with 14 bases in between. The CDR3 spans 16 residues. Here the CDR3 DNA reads TGTGCCAGCAGCTTAGTCTACAGGGTGGGAAACACTGAAGCTTTCTTT. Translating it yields CASSLVYRVGNTEAFF.

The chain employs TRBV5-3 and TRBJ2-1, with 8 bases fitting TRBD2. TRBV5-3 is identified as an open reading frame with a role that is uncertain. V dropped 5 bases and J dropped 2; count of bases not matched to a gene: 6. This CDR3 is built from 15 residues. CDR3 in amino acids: CARRGLGLAYNEQFF. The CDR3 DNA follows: TGTGCCAGAAGGGGGTTGGGACTAGCCTACAATGAGCAGTTCTTC.

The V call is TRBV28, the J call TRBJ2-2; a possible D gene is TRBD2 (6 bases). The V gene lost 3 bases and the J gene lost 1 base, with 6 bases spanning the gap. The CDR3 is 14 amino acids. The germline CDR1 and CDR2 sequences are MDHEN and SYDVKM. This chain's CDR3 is CASSFGGNTGELFF. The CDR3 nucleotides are TGTGCCAGCAGTTTCGGGGGGAACACCGGGGAGCTGTTTTTT.

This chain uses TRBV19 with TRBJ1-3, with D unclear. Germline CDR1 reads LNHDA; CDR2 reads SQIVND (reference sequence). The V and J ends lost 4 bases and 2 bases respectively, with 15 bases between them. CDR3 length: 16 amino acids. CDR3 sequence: CASSKGGTVTGNTIYF. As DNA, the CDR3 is TGTGCCAGTAGTAAGGGAGGAACGGTAACTGGAAACACCATATATTTT. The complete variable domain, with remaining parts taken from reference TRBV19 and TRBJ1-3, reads DGGITQSPKYLFRKEGQNVTLSCEQNLNHDAMYWYRQDPGQGLRLIYYSQIVNDFQKGDIAEGYSVSREKKESFPLTVTSAQKNPTAFYLCASSKGGTVTGNTIYFGEGSWLTVV.

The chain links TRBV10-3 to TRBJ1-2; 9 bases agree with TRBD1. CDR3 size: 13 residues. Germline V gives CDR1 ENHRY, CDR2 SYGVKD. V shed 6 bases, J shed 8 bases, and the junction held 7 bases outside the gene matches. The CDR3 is CAIRPQGAPGYTF. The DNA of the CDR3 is TGTGCCATCAGACCACAGGGGGCGCCGGGCTACACCTTC.

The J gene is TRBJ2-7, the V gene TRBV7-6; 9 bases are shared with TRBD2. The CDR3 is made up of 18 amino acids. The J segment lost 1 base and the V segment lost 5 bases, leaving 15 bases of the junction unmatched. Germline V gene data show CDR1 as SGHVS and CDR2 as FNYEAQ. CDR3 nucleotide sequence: TGTGCCAGCAGCCGGGGAGGGGCCACTAGCGGGTTATCCTACGAGCAGTACTTC. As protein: CASSRGGATSGLSYEQYF.

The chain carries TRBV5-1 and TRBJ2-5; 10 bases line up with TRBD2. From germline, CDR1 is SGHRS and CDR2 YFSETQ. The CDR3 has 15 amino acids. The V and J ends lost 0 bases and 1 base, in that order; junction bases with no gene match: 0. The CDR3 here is CASSLGTSGQETQYF. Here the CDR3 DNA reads TGCGCCAGCAGCTTGGGGACTAGCGGCCAAGAGACCCAGTACTTC.

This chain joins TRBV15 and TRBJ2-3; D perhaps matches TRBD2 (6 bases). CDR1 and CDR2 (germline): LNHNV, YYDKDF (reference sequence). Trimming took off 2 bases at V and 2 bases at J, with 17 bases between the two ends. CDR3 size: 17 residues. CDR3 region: CATSRPLLSGSTDTQYF. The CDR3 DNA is TGTGCCACCAGCAGACCCCTTTTAAGCGGGTCCACAGATACGCAGTATTTT.

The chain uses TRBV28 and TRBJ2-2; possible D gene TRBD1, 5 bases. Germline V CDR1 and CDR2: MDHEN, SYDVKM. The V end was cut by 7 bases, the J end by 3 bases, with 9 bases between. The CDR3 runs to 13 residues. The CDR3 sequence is CASIRVDTGELFF. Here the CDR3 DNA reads TGTGCCAGCATCAGGGTGGACACCGGGGAGCTGTTTTTT.